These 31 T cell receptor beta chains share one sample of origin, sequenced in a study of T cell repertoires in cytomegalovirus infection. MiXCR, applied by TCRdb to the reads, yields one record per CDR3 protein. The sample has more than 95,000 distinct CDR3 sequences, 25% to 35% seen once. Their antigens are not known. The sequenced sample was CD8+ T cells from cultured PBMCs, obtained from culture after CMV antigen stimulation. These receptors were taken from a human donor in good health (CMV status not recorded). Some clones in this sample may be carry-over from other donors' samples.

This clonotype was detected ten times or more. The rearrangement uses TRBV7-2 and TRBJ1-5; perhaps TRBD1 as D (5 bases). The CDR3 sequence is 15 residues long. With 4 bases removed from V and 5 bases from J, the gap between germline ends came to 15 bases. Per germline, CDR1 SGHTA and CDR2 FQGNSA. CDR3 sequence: CASSSWEGPDQPQHF. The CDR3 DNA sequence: TGTGCCAGCAGCTCCTGGGAGGGGCCAGATCAGCCCCAGCATTTT.

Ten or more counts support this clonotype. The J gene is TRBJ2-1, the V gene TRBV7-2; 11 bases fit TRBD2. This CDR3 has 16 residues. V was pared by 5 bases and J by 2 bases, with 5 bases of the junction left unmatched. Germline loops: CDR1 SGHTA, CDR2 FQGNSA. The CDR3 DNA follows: TGTGCCAGCAGCACACTAGCGGGGGTTGCCTACAATGAGCAGTTCTTC. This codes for CASSTLAGVAYNEQFF. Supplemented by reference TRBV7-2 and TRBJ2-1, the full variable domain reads GAGVSQSPSNKVTEKGKDVELRCDPISGHTALYWYRQSLGQGLEFLIYFQGNSAPDKSGLPSDRFSAERTGGSVSTLTIQRTQQEDSAVYLCASSTLAGVAYNEQFFGPGTRLTVL.

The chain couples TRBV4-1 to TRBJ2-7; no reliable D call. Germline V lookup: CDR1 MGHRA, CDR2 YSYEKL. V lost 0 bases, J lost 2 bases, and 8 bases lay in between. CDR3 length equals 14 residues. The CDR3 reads CASSQDGSPYEQYF. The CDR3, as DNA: TGCGCCAGCAGCCAAGACGGCAGCCCCTACGAGCAGTACTTC.

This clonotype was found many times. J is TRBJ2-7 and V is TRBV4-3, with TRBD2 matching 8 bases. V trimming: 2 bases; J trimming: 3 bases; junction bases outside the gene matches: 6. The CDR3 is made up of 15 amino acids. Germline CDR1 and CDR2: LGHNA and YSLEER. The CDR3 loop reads CASSQTTAGGYEQYF. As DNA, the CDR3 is TGCGCCAGCAGCCAAACCACGGCGGGGGGCTACGAGCAGTACTTC.

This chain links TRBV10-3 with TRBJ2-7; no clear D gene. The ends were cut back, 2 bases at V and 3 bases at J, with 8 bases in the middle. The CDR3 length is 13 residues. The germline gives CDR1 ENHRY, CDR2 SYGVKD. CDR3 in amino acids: CAISEAPLYEQYF. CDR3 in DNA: TGTGCCATCAGTGAGGCACCACTCTACGAGCAGTACTTC.

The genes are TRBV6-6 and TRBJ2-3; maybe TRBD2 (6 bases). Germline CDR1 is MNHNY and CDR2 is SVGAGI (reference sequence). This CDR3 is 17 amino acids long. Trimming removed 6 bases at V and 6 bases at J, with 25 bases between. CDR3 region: CASSDTRDSFYADTQYF. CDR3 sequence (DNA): TGTGCCAGCAGCGATACCCGGGACTCCTTCTATGCGGATACGCAGTATTTT.

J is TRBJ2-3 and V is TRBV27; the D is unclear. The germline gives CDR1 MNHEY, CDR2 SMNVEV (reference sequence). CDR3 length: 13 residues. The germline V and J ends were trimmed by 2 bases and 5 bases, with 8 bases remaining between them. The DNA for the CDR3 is TGTGCCAGCAGTTTAGGGGTCTTAGATACGCAGTATTTT. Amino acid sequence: CASSLGVLDTQYF.

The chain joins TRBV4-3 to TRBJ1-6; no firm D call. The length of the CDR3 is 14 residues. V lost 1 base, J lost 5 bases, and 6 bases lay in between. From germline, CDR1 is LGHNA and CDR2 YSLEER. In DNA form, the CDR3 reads TGCGCCAGCAGCCAAGTCGGTAATAATTCACCCCTCCACTTT. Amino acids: CASSQVGNNSPLHF.

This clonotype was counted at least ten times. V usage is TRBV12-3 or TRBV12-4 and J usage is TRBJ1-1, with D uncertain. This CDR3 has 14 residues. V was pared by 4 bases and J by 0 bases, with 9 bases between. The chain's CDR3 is CASSYGSMNTEAFF. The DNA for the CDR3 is TGTGCCAGCAGTTACGGGAGCATGAACACTGAAGCTTTCTTT.

The chain's CDR3 is CASSIVGSPAGELFF. DNA of the CDR3: TGTGCCAGTAGTATAGTGGGGTCCCCAGCCGGGGAGCTGTTTTTT. The V and J genes are TRBV19 and TRBJ2-2, with D uncertain. The CDR3 sequence is 15 residues long. Germline V lookup: CDR1 LNHDA, CDR2 SQIVND (reference sequence). V lost 1 base to trimming and J lost 6 bases, with 12 bases between them.

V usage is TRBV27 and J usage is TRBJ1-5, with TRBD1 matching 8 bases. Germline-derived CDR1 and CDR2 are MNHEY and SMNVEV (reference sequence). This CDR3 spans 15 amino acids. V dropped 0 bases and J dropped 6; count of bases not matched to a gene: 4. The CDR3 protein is CASSLSRTGTQPQHF. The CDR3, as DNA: TGTGCCAGCAGTTTATCCCGGACAGGGACTCAGCCCCAGCATTTT.

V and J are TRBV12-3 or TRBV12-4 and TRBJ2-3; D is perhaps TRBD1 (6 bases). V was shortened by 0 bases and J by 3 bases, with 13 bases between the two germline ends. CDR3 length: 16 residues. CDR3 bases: TGTGCCAGCAGTTTAGCGGGGGCTTACAGTACAGATACGCAGTATTTT. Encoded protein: CASSLAGAYSTDTQYF.

The CDR3 loop is CASSYTTSGGLQETQYF. In DNA, the CDR3 is TGTGCCAGCAGTTACACGACTAGCGGGGGCCTCCAAGAGACCCAGTACTTC. This chain links TRBV6-2 or TRBV6-3 with TRBJ2-5; 12 bases line up with TRBD2. Germline V gives CDR1 MNHEY, CDR2 SVGEGT. The V and J ends lost 2 bases and 1 base, in that order; junction bases with no gene match: 5. CDR3 length equals 17 residues.

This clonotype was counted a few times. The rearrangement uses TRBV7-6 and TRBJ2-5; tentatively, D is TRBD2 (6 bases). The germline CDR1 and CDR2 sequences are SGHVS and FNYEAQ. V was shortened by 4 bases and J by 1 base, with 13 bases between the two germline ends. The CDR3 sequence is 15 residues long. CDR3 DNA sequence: TGTGCCAGCAGCTCCCGGGGAGGCCCCCAAGAGACCCAGTACTTC. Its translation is CASSSRGGPQETQYF.

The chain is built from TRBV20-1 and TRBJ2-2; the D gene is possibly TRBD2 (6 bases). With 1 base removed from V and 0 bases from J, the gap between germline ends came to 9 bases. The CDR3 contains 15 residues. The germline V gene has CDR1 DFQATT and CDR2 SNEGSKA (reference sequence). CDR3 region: CSARVEGTNTGELFF. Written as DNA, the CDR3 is TGCAGTGCTAGAGTGGAGGGGACGAACACCGGGGAGCTGTTTTTT.

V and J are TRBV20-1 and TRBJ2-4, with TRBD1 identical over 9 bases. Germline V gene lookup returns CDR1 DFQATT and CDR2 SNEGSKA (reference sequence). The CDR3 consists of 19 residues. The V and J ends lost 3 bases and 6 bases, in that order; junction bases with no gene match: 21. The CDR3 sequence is CSASPLPGQGQTRRNIQYF. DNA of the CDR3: TGCAGTGCTAGCCCCCTTCCGGGACAGGGTCAAACGAGAAGAAACATTCAGTACTTC.

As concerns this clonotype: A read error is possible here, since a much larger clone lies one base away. In DNA, the CDR3 is TGTGCCAGCAGCTTAGCGTCTAGCGAGGGGGCCTACAATGAGCAGTTCTTC. This translates into CASSLASSEGAYNEQFF. The chain recombines TRBV7-2 with TRBJ2-1; D possibly uses TRBD1 or TRBD2 (6 bases each). V was pared by 0 bases and J by 2 bases, with 14 bases between. The CDR3 sequence is 17 residues long. The germline V gene has CDR1 SGHTA and CDR2 FQGNSA.

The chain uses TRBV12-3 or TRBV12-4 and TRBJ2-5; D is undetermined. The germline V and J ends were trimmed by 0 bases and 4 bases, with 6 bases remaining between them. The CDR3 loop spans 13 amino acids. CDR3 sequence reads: CASSLAGRETQYF. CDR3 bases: TGTGCCAGCAGTTTAGCAGGGCGAGAGACCCAGTACTTC.

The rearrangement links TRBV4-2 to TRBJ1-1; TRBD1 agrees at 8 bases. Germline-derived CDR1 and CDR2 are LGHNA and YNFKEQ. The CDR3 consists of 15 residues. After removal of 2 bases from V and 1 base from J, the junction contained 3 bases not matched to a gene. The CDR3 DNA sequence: TGTGCCAGCAGCCAACTTGGGACAGGGAACACTGAAGCTTTCTTT. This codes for CASSQLGTGNTEAFF.

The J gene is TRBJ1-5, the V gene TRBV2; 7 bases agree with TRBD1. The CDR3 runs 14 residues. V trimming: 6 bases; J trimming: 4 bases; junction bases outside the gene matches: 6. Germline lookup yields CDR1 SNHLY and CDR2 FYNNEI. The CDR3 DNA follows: TGTGCCAGCAGCCAATACAGGGGAAATCAGCCCCAGCATTTT. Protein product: CASSQYRGNQPQHF.

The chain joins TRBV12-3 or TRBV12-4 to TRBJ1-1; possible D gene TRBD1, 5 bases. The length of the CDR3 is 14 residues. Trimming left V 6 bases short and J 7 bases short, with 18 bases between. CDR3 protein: CASSRIDSTFEAFF. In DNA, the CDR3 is TGTGCCAGCAGCAGAATTGACAGCACGTTTGAAGCTTTCTTT.

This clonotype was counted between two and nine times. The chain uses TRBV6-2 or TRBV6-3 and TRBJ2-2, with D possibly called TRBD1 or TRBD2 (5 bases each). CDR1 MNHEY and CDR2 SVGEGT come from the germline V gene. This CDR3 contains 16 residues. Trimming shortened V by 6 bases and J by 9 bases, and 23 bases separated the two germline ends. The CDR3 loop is CASSHGTAVPTRELFF. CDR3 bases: TGTGCCAGCAGCCACGGGACCGCGGTACCTACCAGGGAGCTGTTTTTT.

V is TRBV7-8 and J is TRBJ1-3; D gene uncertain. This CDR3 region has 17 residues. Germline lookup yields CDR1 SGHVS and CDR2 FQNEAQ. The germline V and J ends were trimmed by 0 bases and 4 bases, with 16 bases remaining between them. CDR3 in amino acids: CASSLAGVSLAGNTIYF. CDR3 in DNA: TGTGCCAGCAGCTTAGCTGGAGTTTCGCTGGCCGGAAACACCATATATTTT. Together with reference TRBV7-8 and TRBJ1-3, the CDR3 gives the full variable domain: GAGVSQSPRYKVAKRGQDVALRCDPISGHVSLFWYQQALGQGPEFLTYFQNEAQLDKSGLPSDRFFAERPEGSVSTLKIQRTQQEDSAVYLCASSLAGVSLAGNTIYFGEGSWLTVV.

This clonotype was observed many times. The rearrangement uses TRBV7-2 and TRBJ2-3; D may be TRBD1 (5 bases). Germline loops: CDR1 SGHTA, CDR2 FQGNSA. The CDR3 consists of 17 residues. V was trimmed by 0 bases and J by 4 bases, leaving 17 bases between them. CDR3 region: CASSLALTGALPDTQYF. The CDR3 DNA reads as TGTGCCAGCAGCTTAGCGCTAACTGGGGCCCTTCCAGATACGCAGTATTTT.

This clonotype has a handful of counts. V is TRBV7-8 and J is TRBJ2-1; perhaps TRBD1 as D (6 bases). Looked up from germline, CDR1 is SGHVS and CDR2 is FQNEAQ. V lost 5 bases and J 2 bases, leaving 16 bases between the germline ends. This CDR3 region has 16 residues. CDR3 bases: TGTGCCAGCAGCGAACAGGGATGGGTTCCCTACAATGAGCAGTTCTTC. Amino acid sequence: CASSEQGWVPYNEQFF.

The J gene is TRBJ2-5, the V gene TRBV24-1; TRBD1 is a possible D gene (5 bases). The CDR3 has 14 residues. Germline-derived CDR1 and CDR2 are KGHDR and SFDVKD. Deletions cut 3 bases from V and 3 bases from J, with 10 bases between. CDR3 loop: CATSDPDREETQYF. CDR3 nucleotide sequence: TGTGCCACCAGTGATCCAGACAGAGAAGAGACCCAGTACTTC.

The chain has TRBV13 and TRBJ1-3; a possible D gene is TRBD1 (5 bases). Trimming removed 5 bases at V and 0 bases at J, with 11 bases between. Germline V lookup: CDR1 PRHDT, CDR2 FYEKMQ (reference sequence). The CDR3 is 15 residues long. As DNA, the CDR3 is TGTGCCAGCAGCCGGGGACGGCCCTCTGGAAACACCATATATTTT. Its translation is CASSRGRPSGNTIYF.

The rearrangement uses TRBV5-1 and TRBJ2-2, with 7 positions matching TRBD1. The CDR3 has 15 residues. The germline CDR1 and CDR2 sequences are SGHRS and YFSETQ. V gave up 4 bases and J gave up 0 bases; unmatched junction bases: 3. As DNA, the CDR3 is TGCGCCAGCAGCACCGGGACAGCGAACACCGGGGAGCTGTTTTTT. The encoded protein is CASSTGTANTGELFF.

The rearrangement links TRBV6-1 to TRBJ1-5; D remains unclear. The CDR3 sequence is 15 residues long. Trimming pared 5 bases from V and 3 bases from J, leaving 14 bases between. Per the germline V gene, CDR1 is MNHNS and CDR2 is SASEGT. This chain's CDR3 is CASSFSPYTNQPQHF. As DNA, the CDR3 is TGTGCCAGCAGTTTCTCACCTTATACCAATCAGCCCCAGCATTTT.

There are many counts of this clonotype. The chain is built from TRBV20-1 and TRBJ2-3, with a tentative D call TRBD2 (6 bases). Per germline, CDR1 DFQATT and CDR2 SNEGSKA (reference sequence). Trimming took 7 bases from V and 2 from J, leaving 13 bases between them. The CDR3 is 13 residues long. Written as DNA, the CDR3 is TGCAGTGTAAATAGCGGCCTCACAGATACGCAGTATTTT. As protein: CSVNSGLTDTQYF.

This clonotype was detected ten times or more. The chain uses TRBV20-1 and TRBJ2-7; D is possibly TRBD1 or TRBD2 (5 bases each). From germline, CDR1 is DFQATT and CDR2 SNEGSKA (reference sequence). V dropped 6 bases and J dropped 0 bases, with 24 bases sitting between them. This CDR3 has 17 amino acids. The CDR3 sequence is CSARQSEAPLSSYEQYF. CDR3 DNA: TGCAGTGCGAGACAGTCGGAGGCCCCCTTAAGCTCCTACGAGCAGTACTTC.